The sequence of this T cell receptor (beta chain) was determined in a study of cytomegalovirus exposure and HLA in healthy donors. The study's findings and limits: Equally common other TCR beta chains were less clonally expanded than HLA-associated ones, a later analysis found.

Germline V gives CDR1 WNHNN, CDR2 SYGVQD (reference sequence). The CDR3 extends over 18 amino acids. V shed 7 bases and J 4 bases; nucleotides not matched to a gene: 14. Worth noting for this clone: The antigen is not known.

It was with 60 Vbeta and 13 Jbeta primers that the PCR ran. Clones were sequenced by immunoSEQ multiplex PCR, and TCRdb holds only the in-frame ones, with some missing. In the table there are about 150,000 clones, around 63% of which are singletons. Material for sequencing was PBMCs. This rearrangement joins TRBV10-1 to TRBJ2-1, with 12 bases lining up with TRBD1. This receptor was identified in a human donor in good health. CDR3 nucleotides: TGCGCCAGCACCCGGGACAGGGGGCTACTAGTAGGATACAATGAGCAGTTCTTC. Its translation: CASTRDRGLLVGYNEQFF.